This entry lists 27 T cell receptor beta chains sequenced from one sample in a study of T-cell reconstitution after alpha-beta-depleted transplantation in children. Preparation of the TCRbeta library was carried out with unique molecular identifiers. Using its own MiXCR run on the PCR reads, TCRdb lists one record per CDR3 protein. The table includes about 200,000 distinct CDR3 sequences, just under 6.5% detected once. The sequencing used PBMCs, collected before TCRalphabeta/CD19-depleted stem cell transplant. All receptors come from a girl younger than two with combined immunodeficiency, due to receive a stem cell transplant.

This clonotype was observed at least ten times. This sequence joins TRBV4-3 and TRBJ2-2; D gene uncertain. V was clipped by 0 bases and J by 7 bases, with 3 bases between them. This CDR3 is built from 12 residues. Germline V gene data show CDR1 as LGHNA and CDR2 as YSLEER. In nucleotides, the CDR3 is TGCGCCAGCAGCCAAGAGGGCGGGGAGCTGTTTTTT. Amino acid sequence: CASSQEGGELFF.

This clonotype was detected many times. V usage is TRBV20-1 and J usage is TRBJ1-3; D may be TRBD1 (5 bases). CDR3 length: 16 amino acids. Germline CDR1 DFQATT, CDR2 SNEGSKA (reference sequence). V was pared by 3 bases and J by 1 base, with 16 bases between. CDR3 sequence: CSARRGRMFSGNTIYF. The CDR3 DNA reads TGCAGTGCTAGGAGGGGAAGGATGTTTTCTGGAAACACCATATATTTT.

This clonotype was counted ten times or more. J is TRBJ2-7 and V is TRBV7-2, with 8 nucleotides matching TRBD1. After removal of 3 bases from V and 1 base from J, the junction contained 5 bases not matched to a gene. CDR3 length equals 15 residues. CDR1 SGHTA and CDR2 FQGNSA come from the germline V gene. CDR3 amino acids: CASSLRTGRSYEQYF. The CDR3, as DNA: TGTGCCAGCAGCTTGAGGACAGGGCGATCCTACGAGCAGTACTTC.

In its sample, this clonotype was seen many times. This chain connects TRBV28 to TRBJ2-1; D is unresolved. Per the germline V gene, CDR1 is MDHEN and CDR2 is SYDVKM. V was trimmed by 3 bases and J by 3 bases, leaving 12 bases between them. The CDR3 covers 15 residues. Here the CDR3 reads CASSLVPPLYNEQFF. The CDR3 DNA reads as TGTGCCAGCAGTTTGGTCCCCCCACTCTACAATGAGCAGTTCTTC.

This clonotype was detected ten times or more. The chain uses TRBV4-3 and TRBJ2-4; 8 bases are shared with TRBD1. The CDR3 length is 15 residues. CDR1 is LGHNA and CDR2 is YSLEER in the germline V gene. The J segment lost 4 bases and the V segment lost 1 base, leaving 3 bases of the junction unmatched. This chain's CDR3 is CASSQGTGIKNIQYF. The CDR3 nucleotides are TGCGCCAGCAGCCAAGGGACAGGGATTAAAAACATTCAGTACTTC.

This clonotype was observed at least ten times. The chain carries TRBV7-9 and TRBJ2-5; 8 bases align to TRBD2. Germline V CDR1 and CDR2: SEHNR, FQNEAQ (reference sequence). The CDR3 totals 17 residues. V dropped 1 base and J dropped 3; count of bases not matched to a gene: 10. The CDR3 nucleotides read TGTGCCAGCAGCTTAGTTCGTATAGCGGGACTAGAAGAGACCCAGTACTTC. Translated, it gives CASSLVRIAGLEETQYF. The entire variable domain, with the rest obtained from reference TRBV7-9 and TRBJ2-5, is as follows: DTGVSQNPRHKITKRGQNVTFRCDPISEHNRLYWYRQTLGQGPEFLTYFQNEAQLEKSRLLSDRFSAERPKGSFSTLEIQRTEQGDSAMYLCASSLVRIAGLEETQYFGPGTRLLVL.

Ten or more counts support this clonotype. The V gene is TRBV4-1, the J gene TRBJ1-2; a weak D match, TRBD1 (6 bases). This CDR3 comprises 18 residues. Germline assignment: CDR1 MGHRA and CDR2 YSYEKL. V was trimmed by 0 bases and J by 2 bases, leaving 19 bases between them. CDR3 bases: TGCGCCAGCAGCCAAGACTCCTCTCCGGGACATATGAACTATGGCTACACCTTC. Amino acids: CASSQDSSPGHMNYGYTF.

This clonotype was observed many times. The chain has TRBV4-1 and TRBJ1-1, with D unclear. The V gene lost 5 bases and the J gene lost 7 bases, with 11 bases spanning the gap. CDR1 and CDR2 (germline): MGHRA, YSYEKL. The CDR3 runs to 12 residues. As DNA, the CDR3 is TGCGCCAGCAGCGCAAAACAAGGTGAAGCTTTCTTT. Its translation: CASSAKQGEAFF.

In this sample, this clonotype turned up many times. The rearrangement uses TRBV7-9 and TRBJ2-5, with TRBD2 matching 8 bases. Germline-derived CDR1 and CDR2 are SEHNR and FQNEAQ (reference sequence). The CDR3 is made up of 18 amino acids. V lost 1 base to trimming and J lost 1 base; unmatched junction nucleotides: 11. The CDR3 here is CASSLVGLGAPIQETQYF. CDR3 coding DNA: TGTGCCAGCAGCTTAGTGGGACTAGGGGCCCCCATCCAAGAGACCCAGTACTTC.

This clonotype was picked up many times. This chain uses TRBV7-9 with TRBJ2-7; D remains ambiguous. The germline V gene encodes CDR1 SEHNR and CDR2 FQNEAQ (reference sequence). This CDR3 spans 13 amino acids. Trimming pared 2 bases from V and 6 bases from J, leaving 11 bases between. CDR3 in DNA: TGTGCCAGCAGCTTACCCAGTCTGATCGAGCAGTACTTC. Amino acid sequence: CASSLPSLIEQYF.

This clonotype was observed a few times. The gene calls are TRBV3-1 and TRBJ2-2; a possible D gene is TRBD1 (6 bases). V was trimmed by 4 bases and J by 5 bases, leaving 14 bases between them. The CDR3 consists of 15 residues. From germline, CDR1 is LGHDT and CDR2 YNNKEL (reference sequence). The DNA for the CDR3 is TGTGCCAGCAGCCCCTGGTTCAGGGGAACCGGGGAGCTGTTTTTT. Translation gives CASSPWFRGTGELFF. The complete variable domain, with remaining parts taken from reference TRBV3-1 and TRBJ2-2, reads DTAVSQTPKYLVTQMGNDKSIKCEQNLGHDTMYWYKQDSKKFLKIMFSYNNKELIINETVPNRFSPKSPDKAHLNLHINSLELGDSAVYFCASSPWFRGTGELFFGEGSRLTVL.

This clonotype was found a few times. The rearrangement uses TRBV20-1 and TRBJ1-5, with 8 bases lining up with TRBD1. The germline V gene encodes CDR1 DFQATT and CDR2 SNEGSKA (reference sequence). CDR3 length: 17 residues. The J segment lost 3 bases and the V segment lost 4 bases, leaving 14 bases of the junction unmatched. The CDR3 reads CSAKGILGTGDNQPQHF. CDR3 bases: TGCAGTGCTAAGGGTATCTTGGGGACAGGCGACAATCAGCCCCAGCATTTT.

This clonotype was seen many times. J is TRBJ2-3 and V is TRBV29-1; no reliable D call. Germline V lookup: CDR1 SQVTM, CDR2 ANQGSEA. The CDR3 covers 16 residues. Trimming left V 0 bases short and J 6 bases short, with 19 bases between. This CDR3 reads CSVEDPVGIKEDTQYF. The DNA of the CDR3 is TGCAGCGTTGAAGACCCGGTGGGGATAAAAGAGGATACGCAGTATTTT.

This clonotype was found many times. This chain links TRBV4-1 with TRBJ2-1; TRBD2 aligns across 10 bases. The germline V gene has CDR1 MGHRA and CDR2 YSYEKL. The ends lost 0 bases at V and 7 bases at J; junction bases unmatched: 6. The CDR3 runs to 16 residues. CDR3 residues: CASSQEVAGGRNEQFF. CDR3 nucleotide sequence: TGCGCCAGCAGCCAAGAAGTAGCGGGGGGTAGGAATGAGCAGTTCTTC.

In this sample, this clonotype turned up many times. This sequence joins TRBV20-1 and TRBJ2-7; 11 bases align to TRBD2. With V trimmed by 5 bases and J by 2 bases, 5 bases remained unmatched. Germline V gene lookup returns CDR1 DFQATT and CDR2 SNEGSKA (reference sequence). The CDR3 totals 14 residues. The CDR3 loop is CSAPGLAAPYEQYF. CDR3 DNA: TGCAGTGCTCCGGGACTAGCGGCGCCCTACGAGCAGTACTTC.

The V gene is TRBV5-1, the J gene TRBJ1-5; D is uncertain. The CDR3 is made up of 15 amino acids. Looked up from germline, CDR1 is SGHRS and CDR2 is YFSETQ. The V and J ends lost 1 base and 2 bases respectively, with 10 bases between them. CDR3 nucleotides: TGCGCCAGCAGCTTGACGGGGTTCGGCAATCAGCCCCAGCATTTT. The encoded protein is CASSLTGFGNQPQHF.

The chain employs TRBV20-1 and TRBJ1-6, with a tentative D call TRBD1 (5 bases). The V gene's germline CDR1 is DFQATT and CDR2 SNEGSKA (reference sequence). This CDR3 comprises 14 residues. V gave up 2 bases and J gave up 10 bases, with 15 bases separating them. The CDR3 sequence is CSARTSFGGSPLHF. Written as DNA, the CDR3 is TGCAGTGCTAGAACATCCTTTGGGGGATCACCCCTCCACTTT.

The gene calls are TRBV9 and TRBJ2-1; D is unclear. V dropped 0 bases and J dropped 9 bases, with 7 bases sitting between them. Germline V gene lookup returns CDR1 SGDLS and CDR2 YYNGEE. This CDR3 is 12 amino acids long. CDR3 in DNA: TGTGCCAGCAGCGTAGGTGACGTTGAGCAGTTCTTC. Translating gives CASSVGDVEQFF.

This clonotype was seen many times. The chain combines TRBV29-1 with TRBJ2-4; 7 nucleotides line up with TRBD2. CDR1 is SQVTM, CDR2 ANQGSEA, per germline. CDR3 length: 19 residues. V lost 1 base and J lost 3; bases outside the gene matches: 18. CDR3 region: CSVEGWTSIGVRDKNIQYF. DNA of the CDR3: TGCAGCGTTGAAGGGTGGACTAGTATCGGTGTCAGGGACAAAAACATTCAGTACTTC.

Many counts were recorded for this clonotype. V usage is TRBV12-3 or TRBV12-4 and J usage is TRBJ2-2, with D hard to call. The CDR3 runs to 12 residues. V was clipped by 3 bases and J by 9 bases, with 8 bases between them. CDR3 loop: CASSFLVRELFF. The CDR3 DNA follows: TGTGCCAGCAGTTTCCTGGTCCGGGAGCTGTTTTTT.

This chain uses TRBV6-2 or TRBV6-3 with TRBJ2-7, with 10 bases lining up with TRBD2. This CDR3 contains 16 residues. Germline V gene data show CDR1 as MNHEY and CDR2 as SVGEGT. Trimming at V came to 4 bases and at J to 5 bases, leaving 11 bases not matched to a gene. The CDR3: CASSSGLLAGADEQYF. CDR3 coding DNA: TGTGCCAGCAGTTCCGGGCTCCTAGCGGGAGCCGACGAGCAGTACTTC.

This chain joins TRBV6-2 or TRBV6-3 and TRBJ2-2, with a weak D call TRBD2 (6 bases). The germline gives CDR1 MNHEY, CDR2 SVGEGT. The CDR3 loop spans 20 amino acids. V was trimmed by 1 base and J by 3 bases, leaving 24 bases between them. CDR3 bases: TGTGCCAGCAGTTACTACTCAGGAATGGTCCAGTGGGAGGACACCGGGGAGCTGTTTTTT. Translating it yields CASSYYSGMVQWEDTGELFF.

This clonotype was picked up a small number of times. The chain is built from TRBV5-5 and TRBJ1-2, with a weak D call TRBD1 (6 bases). Per germline, CDR1 SGHKS and CDR2 YYEKEE (reference sequence). V was clipped by 2 bases and J by 4 bases, with 9 bases between them. This CDR3 contains 13 residues. The CDR3 bases are TGTGCCAGCAGCTTACTACAGGGCTATGGCTACACCTTC. This translates into CASSLLQGYGYTF.

This clonotype was seen ten or more times. V is TRBV7-6 and J is TRBJ2-7; no clear D. The germline gives CDR1 SGHVS, CDR2 FNYEAQ. CDR3 size: 13 residues. The V end lost 0 bases, the J end lost 2 bases, and 5 bases lay between the germline ends. CDR3 residues: CASSLAAAYEQYF. In nucleotides, the CDR3 is TGTGCCAGCAGCTTAGCGGCTGCCTACGAGCAGTACTTC.

The V and J genes are TRBV15 and TRBJ2-1; tentatively, D is TRBD1 (6 bases). Trimming removed 5 bases at V and 4 bases at J, with 21 bases between. Germline lookup yields CDR1 LNHNV and CDR2 YYDKDF (reference sequence). CDR3 length equals 17 residues. CDR3 sequence: CATSSTGWGLSYNEQFF. As DNA, the CDR3 is TGTGCCACCAGCTCTACAGGGTGGGGTCTCTCTTACAATGAGCAGTTCTTC.

This clonotype was counted ten times or more. The V call is TRBV5-8, the J call TRBJ2-7; a possible D gene is TRBD2 (5 bases). Germline values: CDR1 SGHTS, CDR2 YDEGEE. CDR3 length: 14 residues. Trimming removed 1 base at V and 3 bases at J, with 11 bases between. The CDR3 region has the DNA TGTGCCAGCAGCTTGCCCGGGGTGGTCTACGAGCAGTACTTC. Protein: CASSLPGVVYEQYF.

This clonotype was counted only a few times. This rearrangement joins TRBV6-5 to TRBJ2-1; possibly TRBD1 for D (6 bases). Per germline, CDR1 MNHEY and CDR2 SVGAGI. The V and J ends lost 4 bases and 8 bases respectively, with 15 bases between them. The CDR3 sequence is 14 residues long. The CDR3 spells CASSSGYRVHEQFF. The CDR3 DNA reads as TGTGCCAGCAGTTCCGGGTACAGGGTCCATGAGCAGTTCTTC.